The clone carrying this TCR beta chain was found once. The CDR3 loop spans 15 amino acids. Trimming removed 6 bases at V and 0 bases at J, with 14 bases between. This specimen belongs to a study of blood T cells in healthy people across ages. A second PCR of roughly 7 to 11 cycles used a sample-barcoded 5' primer and a J-beta primer mix. TCRdb itself ran the 5' RACE reads through MiXCR, one entry per CDR3 protein. The sample contains roughly 1.5 million distinct CDR3 sequences, less than 45% of which appear only once. The specimen sequenced was blood. The genes are TRBV12-3 or TRBV12-4 and TRBJ1-1; TRBD1 is a possible D gene (5 bases). This receptor was identified in a young woman in good health. This chain's CDR3 is CASSRYRQLNTEAFF. In DNA, the CDR3 is TGTGCCAGCAGCCGATATCGACAGTTGAACACTGAAGCTTTCTTT.